The 29 T cell receptor beta chains reported below all come from one sample, sequenced in a study of T cell changes during pregnancy in multiple sclerosis. The data were produced by immunoSEQ multiplex PCR, yet TCRdb's version contains in-frame clones alone and is incomplete. The sample holds tens of thousands of clones, 94% seen once. Sequencing was performed on peripheral blood, taken in the second trimester of pregnancy. All receptors come from a female donor in good health, enrolled as a control in a pregnancy study.

For the CDR3, the DNA is TGTGCCAGCTCAAATATATCCCGGGGATACGGGGAGCTGTTTTTT. It is translated as CASSNISRGYGELFF. The rearrangement uses TRBV18 and TRBJ2-2, with D perhaps TRBD2 (5 bases). V lost 5 bases and J 7 bases, leaving 17 bases between the germline ends. The germline V gene encodes CDR1 KGHSH and CDR2 LQKENI. The length of the CDR3 is 15 residues.

V usage is TRBV19 and J usage is TRBJ2-3, with a possible D match to TRBD1 (5 bases). This CDR3 contains 15 residues. The V end lost 5 bases, the J end lost 0 bases, and 12 bases lay between the germline ends. Germline CDR1 is LNHDA and CDR2 is SQIVND (reference sequence). This CDR3 reads CASSFTGASTDTQYF. Here the CDR3 DNA reads TGTGCCAGTAGTTTTACAGGAGCTAGCACAGATACGCAGTATTTT.

The rearrangement links TRBV5-1 to TRBJ2-5, with TRBD2 matching 11 bases. CDR1 is SGHRS and CDR2 is YFSETQ in the germline V gene. The CDR3 runs 16 residues. The J segment lost 5 bases and the V segment lost 1 base, leaving 7 bases of the junction unmatched. CDR3 bases: TGCGCCAGCAGCTTGAGTAGCGGGAGGGCGGGGGAGACCCAGTACTTC. Amino acid sequence: CASSLSSGRAGETQYF.

This clone was seen only once. V and J are TRBV2 and TRBJ2-7; D possibly corresponds to TRBD1 (7 bases). The CDR3 length is 15 residues. V lost 6 bases, J lost 3 bases, and 18 bases lay in between. CDR1 and CDR2 (germline): SNHLY, FYNNEI. The CDR3 nucleotides read TGTGCCAGCAGCCTCGCTCCCAGGGGGGTCTACGAGCAGTACTTC. Residues: CASSLAPRGVYEQYF.

J is TRBJ2-1 and V is TRBV13, with 11 bases that match TRBD2. Germline V gene data show CDR1 as PRHDT and CDR2 as FYEKMQ (reference sequence). This CDR3 contains 16 residues. With V trimmed by 4 bases and J by 0 bases, 2 bases remained unmatched. The chain's CDR3 is CASSSTSGSSYNEQFF. CDR3 nucleotide sequence: TGTGCCAGCAGCTCTACTAGCGGGAGCTCCTACAATGAGCAGTTCTTC. The whole variable domain, filled in from reference TRBV13 and TRBJ2-1, reads AAGVIQSPRHLIKEKRETATLKCYPIPRHDTVYWYQQGPGQDPQFLISFYEKMQSDKGSIPDRFSAQQFSDYHSELNMSSLELGDSALYFCASSSTSGSSYNEQFFGPGTRLTVL.

This rearrangement joins TRBV18 to TRBJ2-7; D is perhaps TRBD1 (5 bases). CDR3 size: 13 residues. From germline, CDR1 is KGHSH and CDR2 LQKENI. Trimming removed 2 bases at V and 7 bases at J, with 12 bases between. CDR3 nucleotides: TGTGCCAGCTCACCAGCCGACAGCCCGGAGCAGTACTTC. Residues: CASSPADSPEQYF.

The chain couples TRBV19 to TRBJ1-5; 8 positions match TRBD1. This CDR3 has 11 residues. With V trimmed by 6 bases and J by 13 bases, 5 bases remained unmatched. Germline CDR1 and CDR2: LNHDA and SQIVND (reference sequence). This CDR3 reads CASSLDRVQHF. DNA of the CDR3: TGTGCCAGTAGCCTGGACAGGGTACAGCATTTT. The whole variable domain, remainder taken from reference TRBV19 and TRBJ1-5, is DGGITQSPKYLFRKEGQNVTLSCEQNLNHDAMYWYRQDPGQGLRLIYYSQIVNDFQKGDIAEGYSVSREKKESFPLTVTSAQKNPTAFYLCASSLDRVQHFGDGTRLSIL.

CDR3 in amino acids: CASSPGQGEETQYF. The CDR3, as DNA: TGTGCCAGCAGTCCCGGACAGGGGGAAGAGACCCAGTACTTC. The chain has TRBV27 and TRBJ2-5; the match to TRBD1 covers 10 bases. Germline V gene sequence: CDR1 MNHEY, CDR2 SMNVEV (reference sequence). This CDR3 has 14 amino acids. With 5 bases clipped from V and 3 bases from J, the junction kept 3 bases outside the gene matches.

This chain uses TRBV28 with TRBJ2-1, with 7 bases matching TRBD2. The ends lost 6 bases at V and 9 bases at J; junction bases unmatched: 5. The CDR3 consists of 12 residues. From germline, CDR1 is MDHEN and CDR2 SYDVKM. The CDR3 loop reads CASRSRTSEQFF. The CDR3 nucleotides read TGTGCCAGCAGATCTCGGACTAGTGAGCAGTTCTTC.

The sample holds one count of this clone. The chain combines TRBV15 with TRBJ2-1, with 8 bases identical to TRBD2. The CDR3 consists of 15 residues. Germline V gene data show CDR1 as LNHNV and CDR2 as YYDKDF (reference sequence). Losses at the gene ends were 5 bases for V and 12 bases for J; bases not matched to a gene: 15. CDR3 amino acids: CATSQAAGGPEVQFF. As DNA, the CDR3 is TGTGCCACCAGCCAGGCGGCGGGAGGACCGGAAGTGCAGTTCTTC.

As regards this clone: This sample also contains other DNA sequences that code for the same CDR3. The rearrangement uses TRBV2 and TRBJ1-5; D gene uncertain. Looked up from germline, CDR1 is SNHLY and CDR2 is FYNNEI. The CDR3 has 13 residues. The V gene lost 6 bases and the J gene lost 1 base, with 7 bases spanning the gap. The CDR3 DNA reads TGTGCCAGCAGGGGCGACAGCAATCAGCCCCAGCATTTT. As protein: CASRGDSNQPQHF.

Concerning this clone itself: The same CDR3 can be traced to other DNA sequences in this sample. This chain joins TRBV2 and TRBJ2-5; D remains unclear. The germline gives CDR1 SNHLY, CDR2 FYNNEI. V dropped 6 bases and J dropped 2 bases, with 4 bases sitting between them. The CDR3 length is 11 residues. DNA of the CDR3: TGTGCCAGCAGCGGTCAAGAGACCCAGTACTTC. This translates into CASSGQETQYF.

This chain joins TRBV9 and TRBJ2-3; 11 bases line up with TRBD2. V shed 0 bases, J shed 6 bases, and the junction held 3 bases outside the gene matches. The CDR3 extends over 15 amino acids. Looked up from germline, CDR1 is SGDLS and CDR2 is YYNGEE. CDR3 protein: CASSVALAGGDTQYF. The CDR3 region has the DNA TGTGCCAGCAGCGTAGCGCTAGCGGGAGGTGATACGCAGTATTTT.

The gene calls are TRBV29-1 and TRBJ2-7, with unresolved D. CDR1 SQVTM and CDR2 ANQGSEA come from the germline V gene. The V gene lost 0 bases and the J gene lost 3 bases, with 6 bases spanning the gap. This CDR3 region has 12 residues. CDR3 region: CSVEDPGYEQYF. The DNA for the CDR3 is TGCAGCGTTGAAGATCCAGGCTACGAGCAGTACTTC.

CDR3 sequence reads: CAISEERLDYEQYF. In nucleotides, the CDR3 is TGTGCCATCAGTGAAGAGCGGTTAGACTACGAGCAGTACTTC. V usage is TRBV10-3 and J usage is TRBJ2-7; tentatively, D is TRBD2 (5 bases). Trimming pared 3 bases from V and 3 bases from J, leaving 12 bases between. The CDR3 sequence is 14 residues long. Germline loops: CDR1 ENHRY, CDR2 SYGVKD.

V usage is TRBV28 and J usage is TRBJ1-5, with TRBD1 matching over 8 bases. Germline loops: CDR1 MDHEN, CDR2 SYDVKM. V trimming: 2 bases; J trimming: 4 bases; junction bases outside the gene matches: 13. The CDR3 contains 18 residues. The CDR3 nucleotides read TGTGCCAGCAGTTTAAATGCCCCCGGACAGGGTCGAAATCAGCCCCAGCATTTT. This translates into CASSLNAPGQGRNQPQHF.

This chain connects TRBV28 to TRBJ2-1; TRBD2 matches 8 bases. V lost 7 bases, J lost 2 bases, and 4 bases stayed unmatched. Germline loops: CDR1 MDHEN, CDR2 SYDVKM. This CDR3 has 14 residues. The CDR3, as DNA: TGTGCCAGCACCCGGGGGGGCCCCTACAATGAGCAGTTCTTC. Amino acids: CASTRGGPYNEQFF.

The chain uses TRBV7-2 and TRBJ1-1; D gene unclear. Germline V CDR1 and CDR2: SGHTA, FQGNSA. This CDR3 has 15 amino acids. Trimming removed 0 bases from V and 2 bases from J, with 10 bases in between. The DNA for the CDR3 is TGTGCCAGCAGCTTAGCTGCGGGTTTAAACACTGAAGCTTTCTTT. It encodes CASSLAAGLNTEAFF.

The chain uses TRBV18 and TRBJ2-1, with a possible D match to TRBD1 (6 bases). Germline V gene data show CDR1 as KGHSH and CDR2 as LQKENI. The V end was cut by 4 bases, the J end by 5 bases, with 24 bases between. This CDR3 has 18 residues. The CDR3 coding sequence is TGTGCCAGCTCACGAGCCCTTAGACAGGTCACGATCCACAATGAGCAGTTCTTC. It encodes CASSRALRQVTIHNEQFF. Full variable domain (remainder filled in from reference TRBV18 and TRBJ2-1): NAGVMQNPRHLVRRRGQEARLRCSPMKGHSHVYWYRQLPEEGLKFMVYLQKENIIDESGMPKERFSAEFPKEGPSILRIQQVVRGDSAAYFCASSRALRQVTIHNEQFFGPGTRLTVL.

This clone was detected only once. The chain uses TRBV27 and TRBJ2-3, with no clear D. This CDR3 spans 13 amino acids. V shed 4 bases and J shed 9 bases, with 14 bases lying between them. The germline gives CDR1 MNHEY, CDR2 SMNVEV (reference sequence). The DNA of the CDR3 is TGTGCCAGCAGTTCCCCCCCCTTCTTGACGCAGTATTTT. Amino acids: CASSSPPFLTQYF.

J is TRBJ2-1 and V is TRBV10-1; D uncertain. The V end lost 7 bases, the J end lost 3 bases, and 7 bases lay between the germline ends. Germline V gene sequence: CDR1 WNHNN, CDR2 SYGVQD (reference sequence). The CDR3 is 12 residues long. The CDR3 DNA sequence: TGCGCCAGCATCCGACACTACAATGAGCAGTTCTTC. Amino acid sequence: CASIRHYNEQFF.

The genes are TRBV29-1 and TRBJ1-2; 7 bases map to TRBD1. The germline gives CDR1 SQVTM, CDR2 ANQGSEA. This CDR3 is 12 amino acids long. J was trimmed by 6 bases and V by 7 bases; bases with no gene match: 8. The DNA of the CDR3 is TGCAGCGCGGACAGGTTACTCCATGGCTACACCTTC. This gives the protein CSADRLLHGYTF.

The chain carries TRBV7-6 and TRBJ2-7; TRBD2 is a possible D gene (5 bases). The CDR3 consists of 15 residues. V lost 1 base, J lost 4 bases, and 14 bases lay in between. Germline CDR1 reads SGHVS; CDR2 reads FNYEAQ. CDR3 loop: CASSLGRGSLYEQYF. CDR3 sequence (DNA): TGTGCCAGCAGCTTAGGTCGAGGGTCTCTTTACGAGCAGTACTTC.

With respect to this clone: Distinct nucleotide sequences in the sample also encode this CDR3. V and J are TRBV7-9 and TRBJ1-5; D perhaps matches TRBD1 (5 bases). Germline CDR1 reads SEHNR; CDR2 reads FQNEAQ (reference sequence). The ends were cut back, 8 bases at V and 7 bases at J, with 15 bases in the middle. The CDR3 loop spans 13 amino acids. The CDR3 is CASSLGRDQPQHF. The CDR3 nucleotides read TGTGCCAGCTCCTTGGGGAGGGACCAGCCCCAGCATTTT.

This chain links TRBV5-1 with TRBJ2-3; 10 nucleotides match TRBD1. CDR3 size: 14 residues. The J segment lost 5 bases and the V segment lost 2 bases, leaving 2 bases of the junction unmatched. Germline assignment: CDR1 SGHRS and CDR2 YFSETQ. CDR3 in amino acids: CASSFGQGGDTQYF. The CDR3 DNA follows: TGCGCCAGCAGCTTCGGACAGGGGGGAGATACGCAGTATTTT.

The V gene is TRBV11-3, the J gene TRBJ2-1; the match to TRBD2 covers 11 bases. The V and J ends lost 2 bases and 8 bases, in that order; junction bases with no gene match: 11. This CDR3 is 17 amino acids long. Looked up from germline, CDR1 is SGHNT and CDR2 is YENEEA. The CDR3 bases are TGTGCCAGCAGCTTACGGGTAGCGGGAGGGGGCGGCGATGAGCAGTTCTTC. Protein product: CASSLRVAGGGGDEQFF.

The J gene is TRBJ2-2, the V gene TRBV5-4; D gene unclear. The germline gives CDR1 SGHNT, CDR2 YYREEE (reference sequence). V lost 2 bases, J lost 6 bases, and 8 bases lay in between. The CDR3 totals 13 residues. CDR3 region: CASSLWAAGELFF. As DNA, the CDR3 is TGTGCCAGCAGCTTATGGGCAGCCGGGGAGCTGTTTTTT.

This rearrangement joins TRBV11-2 to TRBJ2-1, with a tentative D call TRBD2 (5 bases). Trimming took 3 bases from V and 0 from J, leaving 6 bases between them. The CDR3 has 14 residues. Germline loops: CDR1 SGHAT, CDR2 FQNNGV. The CDR3 coding sequence is TGTGCCAGCAGCTTTGGGAGCTCCTACAATGAGCAGTTCTTC. Residues: CASSFGSSYNEQFF.

Remarks on this clone: Mismatch with germline at one junction end may stem from a read error. The chain uses TRBV6-6 and TRBJ2-7; the D is unclear. CDR1 MNHNY and CDR2 SVGAGI come from the germline V gene (reference sequence). This CDR3 has 12 amino acids. The CDR3 here is CASSYSILGLVF. The CDR3 DNA reads as TGTGCCAGCAGTTACTCGATTCTGGGCCTTGTCTTC.